This TCR beta chain was found in a study of blood T cell repertoires in COVID-19. Sequencing used immunoSEQ multiplex PCR; TCRdb keeps in-frame clones, though not all of them. The sample includes 250,000 to 300,000 clones, about 88% of them seen just once. Sequenced: peripheral blood. The origin of this receptor is a woman aged 55-69 years with acute or convalescent COVID-19.

The CDR3 bases are TGTGCCAGCTCACCGCAGGGGGCAGGGGGGGCCAACGTCCTGACTTTC. Translation: CASSPQGAGGANVLTF. The rearrangement joins TRBV18 to TRBJ2-6; 8 nucleotides align to TRBD1. This CDR3 has 16 amino acids. Germline V gives CDR1 KGHSH, CDR2 LQKENI. V lost 3 bases and J lost 4; bases outside the gene matches: 5.